The clone carrying this T cell receptor beta chain was detected many times. Germline CDR1 reads DFQATT; CDR2 reads SNEGSKA (reference sequence). The V end lost 3 bases, the J end lost 3 bases, and 14 bases lay between the germline ends. The CDR3 is 14 amino acids. Primers used for first-strand cDNA, a TRAV- and TRBV-specific set, covered both alpha and beta chains. The PCR that amplified TCRs ran for 20 cycles, relying on a constant-region primer and a V-primer adapter. TCRdb independently ran MiXCR on the reads; one entry per CDR3 protein. The sample includes 65,000 to 90,000 distinct CDR3 sequences, approximately 17% of them seen just once. The sample originates from a study of low-dose radiotherapy and immunotherapy resistance in tumors. Time point indicated: before trial treatment. Donors were administered nivolumab, ipilimumab, aspirin and low-dose cyclophosphamide, together with low-dose radiotherapy.

This specimen was PBMCs, taken before treatment. The chain couples TRBV20-1 to TRBJ2-5; D is perhaps TRBD1 (6 bases). This receptor was obtained from a male donor with prostate cancer. In DNA form, the CDR3 reads TGCAGTGCTAGTGTTGGAACAGGGAAAGAGACCCAGTACTTC. It specifies CSASVGTGKETQYF.